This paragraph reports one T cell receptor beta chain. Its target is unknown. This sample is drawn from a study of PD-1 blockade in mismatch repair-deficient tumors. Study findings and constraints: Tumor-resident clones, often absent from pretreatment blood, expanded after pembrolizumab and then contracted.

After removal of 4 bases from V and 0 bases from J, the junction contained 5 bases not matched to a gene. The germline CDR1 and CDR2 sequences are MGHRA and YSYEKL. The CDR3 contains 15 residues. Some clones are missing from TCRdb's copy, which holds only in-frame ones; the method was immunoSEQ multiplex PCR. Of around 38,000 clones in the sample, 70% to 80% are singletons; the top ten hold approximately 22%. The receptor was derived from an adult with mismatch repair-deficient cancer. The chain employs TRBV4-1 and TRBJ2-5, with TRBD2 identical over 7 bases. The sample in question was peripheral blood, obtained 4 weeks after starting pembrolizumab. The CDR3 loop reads CASSRGGADQETQYF. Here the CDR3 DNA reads TGCGCCAGCAGCCGGGGAGGGGCAGACCAAGAGACCCAGTACTTC.